This T cell receptor beta chain stems from a study of blood T cell repertoires in COVID-19. Method: immunoSEQ multiplex PCR; TCRdb's copy keeps in-frame clones and lacks some. The repertoire holds some 100,000 clones, with roughly 86% as singletons. This clone turned up a few times. Material: peripheral blood. The receptor was isolated from a man in his forties or fifties with active or convalescent COVID-19.

CDR3 sequence reads: CASSPGDRGSSTQYF. The CDR3 nucleotides are TGTGCCAGCAGTCCGGGGGACAGGGGAAGTAGTACGCAGTATTTT. The J gene is TRBJ2-3, the V gene TRBV6-5, with 10 bases matching TRBD1. The ends lost 5 bases at V and 8 bases at J; junction bases unmatched: 10. The CDR3 is 15 residues long. Germline values: CDR1 MNHEY, CDR2 SVGAGI.